The sequence of this T cell receptor (beta chain) was determined in a study of T cells after yellow fever vaccination. Broader study findings: Post-booster repertoires again held most primary-vaccination clones (roughly 96% CD4, 75% to 90% CD8).

This CDR3 contains 16 residues. V dropped 5 bases and J dropped 0; count of bases not matched to a gene: 5. Germline values: CDR1 SGHAT, CDR2 FQNNGV. Turning to this clonotype: Its antigen remains unknown.

TCRdb fed the 5' RACE reads into MiXCR, producing one record per CDR3 protein. The sample shows some 290,000 distinct CDR3 sequences, around a tenth of them seen only once. V gene TRBV11-2 combines with J gene TRBJ2-2; 8 bases are shared with TRBD1. This clonotype was obtained from a man between 18 and 35 years old who received the YFV17D yellow fever vaccine. This sample comprised CD4+ T cells sorted from PBMCs, obtained 45 days after the yellow fever booster vaccination. The CDR3 bases are TGTGCCAGCAGCAAAGACAGGGGCCCGAACACCGGGGAGCTGTTTTTT. This encodes CASSKDRGPNTGELFF.